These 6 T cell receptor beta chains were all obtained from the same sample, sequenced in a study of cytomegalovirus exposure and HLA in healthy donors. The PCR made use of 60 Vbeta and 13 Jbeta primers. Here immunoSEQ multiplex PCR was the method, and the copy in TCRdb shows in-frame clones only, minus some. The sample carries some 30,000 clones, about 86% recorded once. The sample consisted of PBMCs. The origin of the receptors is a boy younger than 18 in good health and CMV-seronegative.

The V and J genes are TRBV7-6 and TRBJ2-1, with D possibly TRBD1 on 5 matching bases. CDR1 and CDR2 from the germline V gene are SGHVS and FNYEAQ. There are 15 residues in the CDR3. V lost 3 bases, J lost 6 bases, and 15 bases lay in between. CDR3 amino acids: CASSFYQGTRNEQFF. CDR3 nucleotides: TGTGCCAGCAGCTTCTACCAGGGAACCCGCAATGAGCAGTTCTTC.

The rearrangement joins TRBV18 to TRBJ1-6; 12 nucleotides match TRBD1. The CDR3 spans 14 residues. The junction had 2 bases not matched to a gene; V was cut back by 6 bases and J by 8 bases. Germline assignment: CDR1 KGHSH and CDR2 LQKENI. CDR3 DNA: TGTGCCAGCTCGGGGACAGGGGGCGATTCACCCCTCCACTTT. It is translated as CASSGTGGDSPLHF.

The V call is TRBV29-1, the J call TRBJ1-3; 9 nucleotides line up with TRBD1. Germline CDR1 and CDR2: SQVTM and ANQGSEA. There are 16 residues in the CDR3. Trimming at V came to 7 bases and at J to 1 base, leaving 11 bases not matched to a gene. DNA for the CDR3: TGCAGCGCCGGGGACACAGGGGGCAAGTCTGGAAACACCATATATTTT. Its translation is CSAGDTGGKSGNTIYF. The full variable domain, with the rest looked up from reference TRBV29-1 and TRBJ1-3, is SAVISQKPSRDICQRGTSLTIQCQVDSQVTMMFWYRQQPGQSLTLIATANQGSEATYESGFVIDKFPISRPNLTFSTLTVSNMSPEDSSIYLCSAGDTGGKSGNTIYFGEGSWLTVV.

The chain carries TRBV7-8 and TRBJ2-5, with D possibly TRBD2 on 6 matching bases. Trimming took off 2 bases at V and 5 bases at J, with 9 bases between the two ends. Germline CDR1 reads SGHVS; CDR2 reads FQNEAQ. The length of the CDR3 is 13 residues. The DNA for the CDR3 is TGTGCCAGCAGCTTACGGGGGATGGAGACCCAGTACTTC. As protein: CASSLRGMETQYF. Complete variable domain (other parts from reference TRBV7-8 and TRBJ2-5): GAGVSQSPRYKVAKRGQDVALRCDPISGHVSLFWYQQALGQGPEFLTYFQNEAQLDKSGLPSDRFFAERPEGSVSTLKIQRTQQEDSAVYLCASSLRGMETQYFGPGTRLLVL.

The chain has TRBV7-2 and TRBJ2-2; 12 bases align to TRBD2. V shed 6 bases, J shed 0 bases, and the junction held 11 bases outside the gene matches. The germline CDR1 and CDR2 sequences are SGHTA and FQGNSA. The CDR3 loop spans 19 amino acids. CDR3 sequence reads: CASRPFRGLAGSNTGELFF. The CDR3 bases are TGTGCCAGCAGACCATTCCGAGGACTAGCGGGGTCGAACACCGGGGAGCTGTTTTTT.

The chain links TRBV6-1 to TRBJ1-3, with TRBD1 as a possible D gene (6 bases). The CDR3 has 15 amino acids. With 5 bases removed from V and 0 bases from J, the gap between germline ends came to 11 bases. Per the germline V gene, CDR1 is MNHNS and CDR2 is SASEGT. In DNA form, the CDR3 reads TGTGCCAGCAGTAGAGAGACAGGCTCTGGAAACACCATATATTTT. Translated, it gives CASSRETGSGNTIYF.